These 19 T cell receptor beta chains came from one sample sequenced in a study of T-cell reconstitution after alpha-beta-depleted transplantation in children (dated by TCRdb to 2016 to 2017). Preparation of the library involved PCR. The instrument given in TCRdb is Illumina HiSeq 2500. Molecular barcoding was employed in the preparation of TCR libraries, with unique molecular identifiers being used to normalize TCRbeta repertoire quantification. TCRdb reworked the public reads: Q25 trimming with fastp, MiXCR clone assembly, productive beta chains retained. Identical CDR3 proteins give one entry, which carries the most common genes and DNA. This sample is represented by over 550,000 distinct CDR3 sequences; 10% to 13% of them were singletons. The top ten constitute about 4% of the sample. Material: PBMCs from the stem cell graft donor, obtained from the stem cell graft. These receptors originate from a human donor who donated a stem cell graft to a child with acute myeloid leukemia.

This clonotype was seen at least ten times. V usage is TRBV29-1 and J usage is TRBJ2-1, with TRBD2 identical over 8 bases. The V segment lost 7 bases and the J segment 2 bases; nucleotides outside the gene matches: 7. The CDR3 sequence is 14 residues long. CDR1 SQVTM and CDR2 ANQGSEA come from the germline V gene. Here the CDR3 DNA reads TGCAGCGGCGCGGGAGGAGGAGCCTACAATGAGCAGTTCTTC. Translated, it gives CSGAGGGAYNEQFF.

The gene calls are TRBV29-1 and TRBJ1-1, with D unresolved. There are 12 residues in the CDR3. The germline CDR1 and CDR2 sequences are SQVTM and ANQGSEA. The V end was cut by 6 bases, the J end by 5 bases, with 13 bases between. As DNA, the CDR3 is TGCAGCGTCCCCGGAGGGAGGACTGAAGCTTTCTTT. Translation gives CSVPGGRTEAFF.

V gene TRBV4-3 combines with J gene TRBJ2-1, with TRBD1 matching over 9 bases. From germline, CDR1 is LGHNA and CDR2 YSLEER. Losses at the gene ends were 4 bases for V and 7 bases for J; bases not matched to a gene: 11. The CDR3 has 16 amino acids. The CDR3 is CASSRKGQGRLNEQFF. Written as DNA, the CDR3 is TGCGCCAGCAGCCGCAAGGGACAGGGAAGGTTGAATGAGCAGTTCTTC.

There are many counts of this clonotype. The V call is TRBV11-1, the J call TRBJ2-2; 8 bases fit TRBD1. Germline loops: CDR1 SGHAT, CDR2 FQDESV (reference sequence). With V trimmed by 9 bases and J by 5 bases, 23 bases remained unmatched. The CDR3 sequence is 19 residues long. The CDR3, as DNA: TGTGCCAGAAATAAACCCCTGACAGGGGACCCTTCTGGAACCGGGGAGCTGTTTTTT. Residues: CARNKPLTGDPSGTGELFF.

In its sample, this clonotype was seen a few times. The V gene is TRBV14, the J gene TRBJ2-7, with TRBD2 matching over 7 bases. CDR1 is SGHDN and CDR2 is FVKESK in the germline V gene. This CDR3 is 16 amino acids long. Trimming took 0 bases from V and 4 from J; bases not matched to a gene: 9. The DNA for the CDR3 is TGTGCCAGCAGCCAAGAGTTGGCTAGCGGACAATACGAGCAGTACTTC. It codes for CASSQELASGQYEQYF.

As to this clonotype: The junction departs from the called germline gene at one end, perhaps through a read error. The V and J genes are TRBV5-1 and TRBJ2-7, with 8 bases aligning to TRBD2. CDR3 size: 16 residues. Germline V gene sequence: CDR1 SGHRS, CDR2 YFSETQ. DNA of the CDR3: TGCGTCAGCAGCTTGTCCCAAGCGGGAGAGATTTACGAGCAGTACTTC. Amino acids: CVSSLSQAGEIYEQYF.

In this sample, this clonotype turned up many times. At one end, the junction sequence differs from germline, possibly due to a read error. The chain combines TRBV29-1 with TRBJ2-3, with D perhaps assigned TRBD1 or TRBD2 (6 bases each). Germline CDR1 reads SQVTM; CDR2 reads ANQGSEA. The CDR3 is 11 residues long. The CDR3 DNA reads TGTTCGGGGGCCAACACAGATACGCAGTATTTT. Its translation is CSGANTDTQYF.

This clonotype was found many times. The chain employs TRBV20-1 and TRBJ2-3; TRBD2 might be the D (5 bases). V was pared by 3 bases and J by 1 base, with 11 bases between. Germline values: CDR1 DFQATT, CDR2 SNEGSKA (reference sequence). The CDR3 consists of 14 residues. CDR3 DNA sequence: TGCAGTGCTAGGACTATGGAAGGCACAGATACGCAGTATTTT. It specifies CSARTMEGTDTQYF.

This clonotype was detected many times. The gene calls are TRBV7-6 and TRBJ2-1; TRBD2 matches 12 bases. J was trimmed by 0 bases and V by 5 bases; bases with no gene match: 5. Germline CDR1 SGHVS, CDR2 FNYEAQ. CDR3 size: 17 residues. This chain's CDR3 is CASSPTSGGSSYNEQFF. The CDR3 DNA sequence: TGTGCCAGCAGCCCCACTAGCGGGGGGAGCTCCTACAATGAGCAGTTCTTC.

The sample holds a few counts of this clonotype. In nucleotides, the CDR3 is TGTGCCAGCAGTTACCGGACTAGCGGGTACACAGATACGCAGTATTTT. It is translated as CASSYRTSGYTDTQYF. The V call is TRBV27, the J call TRBJ2-3; TRBD2 agrees at 11 bases. Germline CDR1 and CDR2: MNHEY and SMNVEV (reference sequence). The CDR3 covers 16 residues. J lost 2 bases, V lost 4 bases, and 5 bases had no gene match.

This clonotype was detected a few times. The rearrangement uses TRBV5-1 and TRBJ1-5, with 10 bases aligning to TRBD1. J was trimmed by 7 bases and V by 4 bases; bases with no gene match: 8. Germline V gene lookup returns CDR1 SGHRS and CDR2 YFSETQ. The CDR3 length is 15 residues. The CDR3, as DNA: TGCGCCAGCAGCGAGACAGGGGGCAAAGGGCAGCCCCAGCATTTT. This codes for CASSETGGKGQPQHF.

CDR3 sequence (DNA): TGCGCCAGCAGCTCCGGGACCAACTCCTACAATGAGCAGTTCTTC. Amino acid sequence: CASSSGTNSYNEQFF. The chain joins TRBV5-1 to TRBJ2-1, with D perhaps TRBD1 or TRBD2 (5 bases each). The V gene lost 3 bases and the J gene lost 0 bases, with 10 bases spanning the gap. Germline V gene lookup returns CDR1 SGHRS and CDR2 YFSETQ. The CDR3 length is 15 residues.

This clonotype has at least ten counts. V and J are TRBV29-1 and TRBJ2-7, with a possible D match to TRBD1 (5 bases). Trimming removed 6 bases at V and 4 bases at J, with 13 bases between. The CDR3 is 12 residues long. The germline V gene encodes CDR1 SQVTM and CDR2 ANQGSEA. CDR3 in amino acids: CSVYTSGYEQYF. DNA of the CDR3: TGCAGCGTGTACACCTCAGGGTACGAGCAGTACTTC.

This clonotype has only a few counts. CDR3 sequence: CASSGGANTGELFF. CDR3 in DNA: TGTGCCAGCAGTGGAGGGGCGAACACCGGGGAGCTGTTTTTT. The rearrangement joins TRBV6-4 to TRBJ2-2, with D tentatively TRBD1 or TRBD2 (5 bases each). V was cut by 4 bases and J by 0 bases, with 6 bases left in between. Per germline, CDR1 MRHNA and CDR2 SNTAGT. This CDR3 is built from 14 residues.

This clonotype was counted between two and nine times. This sequence joins TRBV24-1 and TRBJ2-1; tentatively, D is TRBD2 (6 bases). Germline loops: CDR1 KGHDR, CDR2 SFDVKD. Deletions cut 3 bases from V and 3 bases from J, with 14 bases between. The CDR3 has 16 residues. The CDR3 is CATSDLSAGVYNEQFF. The CDR3 bases are TGTGCCACCAGTGATCTATCAGCGGGTGTCTACAATGAGCAGTTCTTC.

The CDR3 loop reads CVLRVHNYEQYF. In DNA, the CDR3 is TGTGTCCTGCGCGTTCATAACTACGAGCAGTACTTC. The rearrangement uses TRBV30 and TRBJ2-7; D ambiguous. The CDR3 is 12 amino acids. The germline V gene encodes CDR1 GTSNPN and CDR2 SVGIG (reference sequence).

There are many counts of this clonotype. This CDR3 reads CSVEDSGPGGYNEQYF. CDR3 bases: TGCAGCGTTGAAGATTCGGGTCCAGGGGGTTACAACGAGCAGTACTTC. V usage is TRBV29-1 and J usage is TRBJ2-7, with 7 bases aligning to TRBD1. The junction had 13 bases not matched to a gene; V was cut back by 0 bases and J by 5 bases. The CDR3 totals 16 residues. Germline loops: CDR1 SQVTM, CDR2 ANQGSEA.

This clonotype appeared many times. This sequence joins TRBV15 and TRBJ2-1; D ambiguous. The V gene lost 1 base and the J gene lost 7 bases, with 5 bases spanning the gap. Germline V gene sequence: CDR1 LNHNV, CDR2 YYDKDF (reference sequence). There are 12 residues in the CDR3. In DNA, the CDR3 is TGTGCCACCAGCAGAGTCACGAATGAGCAGTTCTTC. It encodes CATSRVTNEQFF. Looking up the rest from reference TRBV15 and TRBJ2-1 gives the full variable domain: DAMVIQNPRYQVTQFGKPVTLSCSQTLNHNVMYWYQQKSSQAPKLLFHYYDKDFNNEADTPDNFQSRRPNTSFCFLDIRSPGLGDTAMYLCATSRVTNEQFFGPGTRLTVL.

This rearrangement joins TRBV14 to TRBJ2-7, with 9 bases aligning to TRBD1. Germline CDR1 SGHDN, CDR2 FVKESK. The CDR3 loop spans 17 amino acids. V lost 0 bases to trimming and J lost 1 base; unmatched junction nucleotides: 7. DNA of the CDR3: TGTGCCAGCAGCCAAGAGAGACAGGGGGTATTATCCTACGAGCAGTACTTC. It is translated as CASSQERQGVLSYEQYF. The variable domain in full, completed from reference TRBV14 and TRBJ2-7, reads EAGVTQFPSHSVIEKGQTVTLRCDPISGHDNLYWYRRVMGKEIKFLLHFVKESKQDESGMPNNRFLAERTGGTYSTLKVQPAELEDSGVYFCASSQERQGVLSYEQYFGPGTRLTVT.